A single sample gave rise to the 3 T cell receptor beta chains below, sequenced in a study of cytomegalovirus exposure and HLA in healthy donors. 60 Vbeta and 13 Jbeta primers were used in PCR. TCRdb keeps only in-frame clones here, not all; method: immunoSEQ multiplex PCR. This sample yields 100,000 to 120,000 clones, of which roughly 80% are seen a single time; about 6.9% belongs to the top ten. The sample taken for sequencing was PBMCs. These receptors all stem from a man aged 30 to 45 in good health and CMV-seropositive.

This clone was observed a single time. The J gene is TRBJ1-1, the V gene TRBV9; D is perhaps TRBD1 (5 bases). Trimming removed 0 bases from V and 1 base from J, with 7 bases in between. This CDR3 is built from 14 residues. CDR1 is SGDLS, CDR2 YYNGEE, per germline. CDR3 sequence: CASSVETGNTEAFF. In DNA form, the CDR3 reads TGTGCCAGCAGCGTAGAAACAGGGAACACTGAAGCTTTCTTT.

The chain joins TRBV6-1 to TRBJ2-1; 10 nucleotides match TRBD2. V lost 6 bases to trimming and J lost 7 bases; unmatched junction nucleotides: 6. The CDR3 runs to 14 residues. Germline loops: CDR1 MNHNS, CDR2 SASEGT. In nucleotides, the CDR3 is TGTGCCAGCAGCGCCGTGGGACTAGCGAATGAGCAGTTCTTC. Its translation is CASSAVGLANEQFF.

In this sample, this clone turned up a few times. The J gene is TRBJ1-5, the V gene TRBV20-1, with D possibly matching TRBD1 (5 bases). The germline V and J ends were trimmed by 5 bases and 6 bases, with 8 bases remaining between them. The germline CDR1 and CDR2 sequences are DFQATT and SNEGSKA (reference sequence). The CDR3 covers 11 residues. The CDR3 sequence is CSAGRVQPQHF. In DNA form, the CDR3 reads TGCAGTGCTGGCAGGGTTCAGCCCCAGCATTTT.